A selection of T cell receptor beta chains follows, all from one sample in a study of shared clonotypes between healthy human individuals. Produced via immunoSEQ multiplex PCR; TCRdb's table is partial and in-frame only. The data contain approximately 2,000,000 clones, around 95% of them singletons. The material sequenced was naive CD8+ T cells from PBMCs. These receptors came from a young man in good health. Some clones in this sample may be carry-over from other donors' samples. CDR3s include the opening cysteine and the closing phenylalanine or tryptophan. A D gene is named only where the DNA matches it firmly. A row's size may be missing; if present it is once, few, many or a size class.

j_call clone_size d_call v_call cdr3_aa cdr3_nt
TRBJ2-7 - TRBD2 TRBV9 CASSVGGGRYEQYF TGTGCCAGCAGCGTAGGGGGCGGGAGGTACGAGCAGTACTTC
TRBJ2-2 - TRBD2 TRBV19 CASSPAGGSGIILGGELFF TGTGCCAGTTCCCCGGCAGGAGGTAGCGGGATCATATTGGGCGGGGAGCTGTTTTTT
TRBJ1-5 few - TRBV19 CASSLDVSYQPQHF TGTGCCAGTAGTTTGGACGTTAGCTATCAGCCCCAGCATTTT
TRBJ2-2 - - TRBV28 CASSFDTANTGELFF TGTGCCAGCAGTTTTGACACCGCGAACACCGGGGAGCTGTTTTTT
TRBJ2-5 - TRBD2 TRBV9 CASSVGTSGMETQYF TGTGCCAGCAGCGTCGGGACTAGCGGGATGGAGACCCAGTACTTC
TRBJ2-7 - - TRBV5-1 CASSEGVTYEQYF TGCGCCAGCAGCGAGGGGGTCACCTACGAGCAGTACTTC
TRBJ1-2 - TRBD1 TRBV7-9 CASSLGQGSNGYTF TGTGCCAGCAGCTTAGGACAGGGTAGTAATGGCTACACCTTC
TRBJ2-7 - - TRBV7-8 CASSLGVDEQYF TGTGCCAGCAGCTTAGGGGTCGACGAGCAGTACTTC
TRBJ2-7 - TRBD1 TRBV10-3 CAISPGTGVGEQYF TGTGCCATCAGCCCCGGGACAGGGGTGGGCGAGCAGTACTTC
TRBJ2-5 - - TRBV7-7 CASSFRHEETQYF TGTGCCAGCAGCTTTAGACACGAGGAGACCCAGTACTTC